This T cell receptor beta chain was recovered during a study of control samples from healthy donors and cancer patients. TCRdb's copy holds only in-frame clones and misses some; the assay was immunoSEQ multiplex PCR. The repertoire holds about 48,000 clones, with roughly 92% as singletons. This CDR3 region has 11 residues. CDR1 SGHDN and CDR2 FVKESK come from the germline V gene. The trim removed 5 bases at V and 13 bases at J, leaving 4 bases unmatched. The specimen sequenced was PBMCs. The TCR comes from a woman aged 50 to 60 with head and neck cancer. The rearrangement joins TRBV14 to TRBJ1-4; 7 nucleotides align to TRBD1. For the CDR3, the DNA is TGTGCCAGCAGCAGACAGGGAAGACTGTTTTTT. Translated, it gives CASSRQGRLFF.